Below, 16 T cell receptor beta chains from the same sample are listed, as sequenced in a study of blood T cells in healthy people across ages. Primed by a sample-barcoded 5' primer and a J-beta primer mix, a second PCR proceeded for roughly 7 to 11 cycles. MiXCR, run by TCRdb on the 5' RACE reads, gives a single entry per CDR3 protein. The sample holds roughly 1,500,000 distinct CDR3 sequences; around 42% are singletons and the top ten take 7.9%. The sequenced material came from blood. The receptors originated from a woman aged 18-29 years in good health.

A remark on this clonotype: One junction end does not reproduce the germline sequence, and a read error may be involved. The CDR3 nucleotides read TGCGCCAGCTTGGCTAGCGGGGGCGTCTCCTTCAATGAGCAGTTCTTC. As protein: CASLASGGVSFNEQFF. The chain has TRBV4-1 and TRBJ2-1; 10 bases fit TRBD2. The CDR3 totals 16 residues. The V gene's germline CDR1 is MGHRA and CDR2 YSYEKL.

About this clonotype: A read error is possible here, since a much larger clone lies one base away. CDR3 in DNA: TGCGCCAGCAGCCCCTCATCTAGCTGCTACGAGCAGTACTTC. Protein: CASSPSSSCYEQYF. The J gene is TRBJ2-7, the V gene TRBV4-1; perhaps TRBD2 as D (5 bases). CDR1 and CDR2 (germline): MGHRA, YSYEKL. The V end lost 4 bases, the J end lost 3 bases, and 13 bases lay between the germline ends. CDR3 length: 14 amino acids.

A few counts support this clonotype. The chain couples TRBV28 to TRBJ2-7; 8 bases are shared with TRBD2. The DNA end favors TRBJ2-5, so the J call may be wrong. This CDR3 is 12 amino acids long. From germline, CDR1 is MDHEN and CDR2 SYDVKM. The CDR3 here is CASRGGLETQYF. The CDR3 DNA sequence: TGTGCCAGCCGGGGGGGGCTCGAGACCCAGTACTTC.

The J gene is TRBJ2-3, the V gene TRBV28; the D is unclear. Germline V CDR1 and CDR2: MDHEN, SYDVKM. The CDR3 loop spans 16 amino acids. The germline V and J ends were trimmed by 3 bases and 4 bases, with 17 bases remaining between them. The CDR3 DNA is TGTGCCAGCAGTTTGGTGGCCCCCGTAATCCCAGATACGCAGTATTTT. It yields the protein CASSLVAPVIPDTQYF.

At least ten counts were recorded for this clonotype. This chain joins TRBV4-1 and TRBJ1-2; TRBD1 is a possible D gene (6 bases). CDR1 and CDR2 (germline): MGHRA, YSYEKL. With 1 base removed from V and 7 bases from J, the gap between germline ends came to 13 bases. The CDR3 is made up of 14 amino acids. The CDR3 loop reads CASSQGSQGGGYTF. The CDR3 coding sequence is TGCGCCAGCAGCCAAGGGTCACAGGGAGGTGGCTACACCTTC.

V usage is TRBV5-1 and J usage is TRBJ1-2; 7 nucleotides agree with TRBD1. The germline V gene encodes CDR1 SGHRS and CDR2 YFSETQ. This CDR3 spans 14 amino acids. Unmatched junction bases numbered 6, after V lost 4 bases and J lost 3 bases. The CDR3 region has the DNA TGCGCCAGCAGCCACTCAACAGGGGACTATGGCTACACCTTC. Encoded protein: CASSHSTGDYGYTF.

The J gene is TRBJ2-4, the V gene TRBV7-2, with 7 bases matching TRBD1. The end of the DNA is better explained by TRBJ2-7, so the J call may be wrong. Per the germline V gene, CDR1 is SGHTA and CDR2 is FQGNSA. This CDR3 comprises 15 residues. CDR3 protein: CASSLANRGHHEQYF. The DNA for the CDR3 is TGTGCCAGCAGCTTAGCCAACAGGGGACACCACGAGCAGTACTTC.

This clonotype was counted between two and nine times. The chain has TRBV20-1 and TRBJ2-4, with TRBD2 identical over 7 bases. The CDR3 has 13 residues. Unmatched junction bases numbered 10, after V lost 1 base and J lost 13 bases. Germline assignment: CDR1 DFQATT and CDR2 SNEGSKA (reference sequence). CDR3 amino acids: CSARVAGVPEQYF. The DNA of the CDR3 is TGCAGTGCTAGAGTTGCGGGGGTACCTGAGCAGTACTTC.

As DNA, the CDR3 is TGTGCCAGCAGCTTGGTAGCGGGAGGGACTAATGAGCAGTTCTTC. Its protein is CASSLVAGGTNEQFF. The rearrangement joins TRBV5-4 to TRBJ2-1; 11 bases map to TRBD2. The CDR3 contains 15 residues. Trimming cost V 0 bases and J 7 bases; bases outside gene matches: 3. Germline values: CDR1 SGHNT, CDR2 YYREEE (reference sequence).

The V and J genes are TRBV3-1 and TRBJ2-5; TRBD1 or TRBD2 may be the D gene (5 bases each). The J call may be incorrect, as the DNA end agrees better with TRBJ2-7. The CDR3 spans 17 residues. The V gene's germline CDR1 is LGHDT and CDR2 YNNKEL (reference sequence). The chain's CDR3 is CASSQGLGSGVRGEQYF. CDR3 bases: TGTGCCAGCAGCCAAGGATTGGGGTCTGGGGTGAGGGGCGAGCAGTACTTC.

This clonotype came up a few times. V gene TRBV10-3 combines with J gene TRBJ2-5; 10 bases map to TRBD1. The V segment lost 4 bases and the J segment 4 bases; nucleotides outside the gene matches: 0. The CDR3 consists of 13 residues. Germline loops: CDR1 ENHRY, CDR2 SYGVKD. CDR3 residues: CAISGDRGETQYF. As DNA, the CDR3 is TGTGCCATCAGTGGGGACAGGGGAGAGACCCAGTACTTC.

The chain carries TRBV7-8 and TRBJ2-5, with 7 nucleotides matching TRBD1. Trimming at V came to 5 bases and at J to 3 bases, leaving 6 bases not matched to a gene. Germline V lookup: CDR1 SGHVS, CDR2 FQNEAQ. The CDR3 contains 14 residues. The CDR3 is CASSIQGTKETQYF. CDR3 nucleotide sequence: TGTGCCAGCAGCATACAGGGGACCAAAGAGACCCAGTACTTC.

This chain links TRBV5-1 with TRBJ2-7; D might be TRBD2 (6 bases). With 0 bases removed from V and 4 bases from J, the gap between germline ends came to 14 bases. CDR1 is SGHRS and CDR2 is YFSETQ in the germline V gene. CDR3 length: 15 residues. CDR3 coding DNA: TGCGCCAGCAGCTTGGAGGGCGGGATGATGTACGAGCAGTACTTC. This sequence encodes CASSLEGGMMYEQYF.

This clonotype has only one observation. The chain recombines TRBV6-1 with TRBJ2-1, with D maybe TRBD2 (6 bases). The ends were cut back, 2 bases at V and 6 bases at J, with 11 bases in the middle. Germline CDR1 MNHNS, CDR2 SASEGT. This CDR3 contains 14 residues. CDR3 in DNA: TGTGCCAGCAGTGAATGGGAGCGGGCCAATGAGCAGTTCTTC. Translation gives CASSEWERANEQFF.

This chain uses TRBV20-1 with TRBJ2-3; no reliable D call. From germline, CDR1 is DFQATT and CDR2 SNEGSKA (reference sequence). Trimming took off 6 bases at V and 0 bases at J, with 10 bases between the two ends. The CDR3 totals 13 residues. The CDR3 protein is CSAWTGSTDTQYF. DNA for the CDR3: TGCAGTGCATGGACGGGTAGCACAGATACGCAGTATTTT.

The chain links TRBV10-3 to TRBJ2-5, with D uncertain. Trimming left V 6 bases short and J 2 bases short, with 13 bases between. The length of the CDR3 is 14 residues. The germline CDR1 and CDR2 sequences are ENHRY and SYGVKD. The CDR3 nucleotides read TGTGCCATCAGATCTGACGGCGGACAAGAGACCCAGTACTTC. Its translation is CAIRSDGGQETQYF.